This TCR beta chain was recovered during a study of control samples from healthy donors and cancer patients (dated by TCRdb to 2020 to 2022). On this clone itself: No cognate antigen has been identified for it. No quality values exist for individual bases; no much larger clone is one base distant.

Library preparation was by the immunoSEQ multiplex PCR assay. TCRdb obtained this table from immuneACCESS and retained in-frame rearrangements with V and J assigned. These tables miss some clones; where compared with another copy, unresolved V genes account for less than half of the shortfall, and the remainder is unexplained. This sample lists over 100,000 clones; more than 70% were detected once. The ten largest clones add up to less than 3.5% of the sample. The junction carries 10 bases between V and J, which are trimmed by 5 bases and 0 bases respectively. There are 15 amino acids in the CDR3, from cysteine to phenylalanine inclusive. The CDR3 DNA has 45 bases and is translated from base 1. The germline V gene gives CDR1 as SGHNT and CDR2 as YENEEA.

This chain is built from TRBV11-3 and TRBJ2-2; the D gene is perhaps TRBD1, on 5 matching bases. The origin of this receptor is a man in his forties or fifties in good health. Specimen: blood. The CDR3 protein is CASSLLQANTGELFF. The sequence in DNA is TGTGCCAGCAGCCTCTTACAGGCGAACACCGGGGAGCTGTTTTTT.